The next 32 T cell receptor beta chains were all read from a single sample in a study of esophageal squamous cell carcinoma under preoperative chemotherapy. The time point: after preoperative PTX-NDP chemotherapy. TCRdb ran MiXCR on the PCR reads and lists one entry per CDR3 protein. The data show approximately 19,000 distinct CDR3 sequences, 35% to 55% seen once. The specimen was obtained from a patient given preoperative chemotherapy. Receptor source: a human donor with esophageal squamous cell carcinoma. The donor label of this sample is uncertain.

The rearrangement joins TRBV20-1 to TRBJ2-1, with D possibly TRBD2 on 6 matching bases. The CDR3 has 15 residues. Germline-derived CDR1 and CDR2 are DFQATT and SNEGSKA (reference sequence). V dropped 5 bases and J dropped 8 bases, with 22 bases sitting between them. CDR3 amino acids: CSARPGTAPRHEQFF. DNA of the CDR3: TGCAGTGCTCGCCCCGGGACTGCGCCTAGACATGAGCAGTTCTTC.

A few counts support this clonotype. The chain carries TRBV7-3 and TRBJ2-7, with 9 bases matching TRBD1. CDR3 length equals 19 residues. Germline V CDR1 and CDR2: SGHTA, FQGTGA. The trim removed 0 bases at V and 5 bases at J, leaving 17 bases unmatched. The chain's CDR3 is CASSLTGTGTNPGDDEQYF. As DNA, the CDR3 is TGTGCCAGCAGCTTAACCGGGACAGGGACGAACCCGGGGGACGACGAGCAGTACTTC.

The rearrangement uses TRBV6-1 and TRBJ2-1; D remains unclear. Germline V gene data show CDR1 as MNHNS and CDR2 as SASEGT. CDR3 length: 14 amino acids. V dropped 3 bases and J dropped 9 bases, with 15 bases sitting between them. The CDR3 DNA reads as TGTGCCAGCAGTGAGGTACAGACACATTCTGAGCAGTTCTTC. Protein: CASSEVQTHSEQFF.

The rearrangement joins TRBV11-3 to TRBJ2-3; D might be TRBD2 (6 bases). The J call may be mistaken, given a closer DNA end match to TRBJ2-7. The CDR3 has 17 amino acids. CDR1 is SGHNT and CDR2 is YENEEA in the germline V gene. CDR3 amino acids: CASSQAAGLWGKDTQYF. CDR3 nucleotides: TGTGCCAGCAGCCAAGCCGCGGGGCTATGGGGCAAAGATACGCAGTACTTC.

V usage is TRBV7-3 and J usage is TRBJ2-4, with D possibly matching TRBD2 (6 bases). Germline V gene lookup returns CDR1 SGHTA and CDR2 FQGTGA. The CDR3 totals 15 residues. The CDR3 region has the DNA TGTGGCCGCGGCGCGGGGCGGGGAGCCAAAAACATTCAGTACTTC. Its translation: CGRGAGRGAKNIQYF.

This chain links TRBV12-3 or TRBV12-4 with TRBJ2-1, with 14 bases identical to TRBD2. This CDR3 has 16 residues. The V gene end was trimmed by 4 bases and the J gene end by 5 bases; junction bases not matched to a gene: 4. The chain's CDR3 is CASSSRLAGGNNEQFF. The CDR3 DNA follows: TGTGCCAGCAGTTCCCGACTAGCGGGAGGGAACAATGAGCAGTTCTTC.

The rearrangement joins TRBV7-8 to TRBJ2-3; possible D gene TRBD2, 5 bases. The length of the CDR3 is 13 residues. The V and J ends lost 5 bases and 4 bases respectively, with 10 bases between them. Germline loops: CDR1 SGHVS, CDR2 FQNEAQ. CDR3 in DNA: TGTGCCAGCAGCACCCGGGGTCCAGATACGCAGTATTTT. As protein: CASSTRGPDTQYF.

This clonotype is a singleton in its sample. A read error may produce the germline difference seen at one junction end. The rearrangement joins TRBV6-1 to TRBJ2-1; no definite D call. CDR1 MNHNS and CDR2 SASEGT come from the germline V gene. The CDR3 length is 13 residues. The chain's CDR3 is CASSPKAGDEQFF. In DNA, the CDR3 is TGTGCCAGCAGCCCTAAGGCTGGCGATGAGCAGTTCTTT.

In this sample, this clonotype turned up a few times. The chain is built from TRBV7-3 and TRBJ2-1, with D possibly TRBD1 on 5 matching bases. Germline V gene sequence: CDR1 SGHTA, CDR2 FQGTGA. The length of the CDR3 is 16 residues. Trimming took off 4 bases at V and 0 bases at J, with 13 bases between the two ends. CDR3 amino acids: CASSYTGLSSYNEQFF. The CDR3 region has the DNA TGTGCCAGCAGCTATACAGGTCTTAGCTCCTACAATGAGCAGTTCTTC.

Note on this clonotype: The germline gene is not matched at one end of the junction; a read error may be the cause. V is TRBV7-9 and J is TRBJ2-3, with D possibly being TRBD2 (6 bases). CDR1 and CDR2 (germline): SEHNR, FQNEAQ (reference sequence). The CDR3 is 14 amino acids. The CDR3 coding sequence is TGTGGCAGCAGGCTGCCCTCGGAGGGCACCCGCCAGTATTTC. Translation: CGSRLPSEGTRQYF.

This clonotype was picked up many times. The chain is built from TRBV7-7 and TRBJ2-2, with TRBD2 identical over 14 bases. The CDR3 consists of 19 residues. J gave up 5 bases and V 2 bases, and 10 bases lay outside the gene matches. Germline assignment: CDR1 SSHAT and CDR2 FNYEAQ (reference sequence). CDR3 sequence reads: CASSLMEPGLAGETGELFF. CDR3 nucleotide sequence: TGTGCCAGCAGCTTAATGGAGCCGGGACTAGCGGGAGAAACCGGGGAGCTGTTTTTT.

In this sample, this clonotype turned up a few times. CDR3 nucleotides: TGTGCCAGCAGTTTACGACTATGGGGGCAGGGGGTAGGTGAGCAGTACTTC. Amino acid sequence: CASSLRLWGQGVGEQYF. V usage is TRBV12-3 or TRBV12-4 and J usage is TRBJ2-5, with TRBD1 matching over 7 bases. Germline trimming cut 2 bases from V and 11 bases from J; bases unmatched to any gene: 20. This CDR3 is built from 17 residues.

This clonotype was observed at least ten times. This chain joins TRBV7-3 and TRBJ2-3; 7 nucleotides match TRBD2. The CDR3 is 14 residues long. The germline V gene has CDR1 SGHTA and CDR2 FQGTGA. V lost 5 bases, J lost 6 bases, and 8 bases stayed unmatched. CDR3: CASSPSSGMDTQYF. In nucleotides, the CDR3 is TGTGCCAGCAGCCCCTCAAGCGGGATGGATACGCAGTATTTT.

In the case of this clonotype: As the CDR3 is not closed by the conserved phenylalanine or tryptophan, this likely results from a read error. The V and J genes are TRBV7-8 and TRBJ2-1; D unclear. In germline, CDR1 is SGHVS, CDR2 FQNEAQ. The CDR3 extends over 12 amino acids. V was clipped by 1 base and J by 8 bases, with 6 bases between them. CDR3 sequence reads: CASSLGPDEQFL. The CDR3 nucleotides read TGTGCCAGCAGCTTAGGGCCCGATGAGCAGTTCTTA.

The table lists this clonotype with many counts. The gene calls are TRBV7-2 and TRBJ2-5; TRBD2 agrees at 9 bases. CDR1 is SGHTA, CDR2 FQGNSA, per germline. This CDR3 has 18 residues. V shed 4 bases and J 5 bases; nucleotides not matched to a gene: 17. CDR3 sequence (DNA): TGTGCCAGCAGCTATGCAGGCCTGGCGGGGGGGCTCAAGGAGACCCAGTACTTC. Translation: CASSYAGLAGGLKETQYF.

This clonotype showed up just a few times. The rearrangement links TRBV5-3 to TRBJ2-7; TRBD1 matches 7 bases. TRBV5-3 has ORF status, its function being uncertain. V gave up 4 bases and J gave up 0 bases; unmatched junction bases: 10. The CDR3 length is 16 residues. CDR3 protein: CARSLRTRDSSYEQYF. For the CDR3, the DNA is TGTGCCAGAAGCCTCCGCACCCGGGACAGCTCCTACGAGCAGTACTTC.

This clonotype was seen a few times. The CDR3 DNA sequence: TGCGCCAGCAGTGTCCGGGGGGTTAGCGGGACCTACGAGCAGTACTTC. Protein sequence: CASSVRGVSGTYEQYF. J is TRBJ2-3 and V is TRBV10-1; 8 bases align to TRBD2. The J call may be wrong; the DNA end is better matched by TRBJ2-7. There are 16 residues in the CDR3. Germline V lookup: CDR1 WNHNN, CDR2 SYGVQD (reference sequence).

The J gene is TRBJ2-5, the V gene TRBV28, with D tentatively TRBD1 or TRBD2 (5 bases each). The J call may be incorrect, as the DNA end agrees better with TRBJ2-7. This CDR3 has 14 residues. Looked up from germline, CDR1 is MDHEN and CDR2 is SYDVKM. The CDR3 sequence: CASSLLGVLYEQYF. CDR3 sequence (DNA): TGTGCCAGCAGCCTTTTGGGGGTCCTCTACGAGCAGTACTTC.

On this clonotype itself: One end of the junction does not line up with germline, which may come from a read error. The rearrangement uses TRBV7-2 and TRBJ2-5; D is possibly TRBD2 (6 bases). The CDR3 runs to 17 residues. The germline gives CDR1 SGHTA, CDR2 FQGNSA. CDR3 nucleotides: TGTGCCAGCAGGATCGGGGGTCGCGGCAGTATCGCAGAGACCCAGTATTTC. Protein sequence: CASRIGGRGSIAETQYF. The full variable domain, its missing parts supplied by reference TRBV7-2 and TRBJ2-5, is GAGVSQSPSNKVTEKGKDVELRCDPISGHTALYWYRQSLGQGLEFLIYFQGNSAPDKSGLPSDRFSAERTGGSVSTLTIQRTQQEDSAVYLCASRIGGRGSIAETQYFGPGTRLLVL.

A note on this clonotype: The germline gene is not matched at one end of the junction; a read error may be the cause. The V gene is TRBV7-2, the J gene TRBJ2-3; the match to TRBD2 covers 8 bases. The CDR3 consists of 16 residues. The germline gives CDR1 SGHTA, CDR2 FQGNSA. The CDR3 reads CASRARGGGGTNTQYF. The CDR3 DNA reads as TGTGCGAGCCGCGCACGGGGGGGGGGGGGCACAAACACTCAGTATTTC.

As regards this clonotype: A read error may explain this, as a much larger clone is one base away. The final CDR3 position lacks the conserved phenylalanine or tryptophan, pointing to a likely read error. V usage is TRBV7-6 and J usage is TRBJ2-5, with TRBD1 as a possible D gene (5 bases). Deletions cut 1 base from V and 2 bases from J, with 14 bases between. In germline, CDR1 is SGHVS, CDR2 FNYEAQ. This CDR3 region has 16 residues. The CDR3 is CASSLVPDRGQETQYS. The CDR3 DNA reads TGTGCCAGCAGCTTAGTCCCAGACAGAGGACAAGAGACCCAGTACTCC.

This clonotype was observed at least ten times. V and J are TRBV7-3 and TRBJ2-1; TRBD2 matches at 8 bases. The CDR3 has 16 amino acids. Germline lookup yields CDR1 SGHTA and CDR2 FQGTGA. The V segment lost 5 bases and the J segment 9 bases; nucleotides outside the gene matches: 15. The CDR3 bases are TGTGCCAGCAGCCCGAACGGGGGGGGCGCGTCAGGTGAGCAGTTCTTC. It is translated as CASSPNGGGASGEQFF. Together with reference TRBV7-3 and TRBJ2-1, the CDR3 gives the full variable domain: GAGVSQTPSNKVTEKGKYVELRCDPISGHTALYWYRQSLGQGPEFLIYFQGTGAADDSGLPNDRFFAVRPEGSVSTLKIQRTERGDSAVYLCASSPNGGGASGEQFFGPGTRLTVL.

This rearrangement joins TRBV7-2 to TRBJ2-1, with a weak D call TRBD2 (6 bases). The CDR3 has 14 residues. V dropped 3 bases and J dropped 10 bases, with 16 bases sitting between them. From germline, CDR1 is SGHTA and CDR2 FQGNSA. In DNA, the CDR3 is TGTGCCAGCAGCTTTACTAGCCCCCCGGACGAGCAGTTCTTC. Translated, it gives CASSFTSPPDEQFF.

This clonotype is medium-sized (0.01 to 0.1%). CDR3 sequence: CASSPITTSISYEQYF. CDR3 nucleotides: TGTGCCAGCAGCCCCATAACGACTAGCATCTCCTACGAGCAGTACTTC. This chain connects TRBV7-6 to TRBJ2-7, with 7 positions matching TRBD2. The CDR3 sequence is 16 residues long. Trimming removed 5 bases from V and 0 bases from J; junction bases left unmatched: 10. Germline V gene data show CDR1 as SGHVS and CDR2 as FNYEAQ.

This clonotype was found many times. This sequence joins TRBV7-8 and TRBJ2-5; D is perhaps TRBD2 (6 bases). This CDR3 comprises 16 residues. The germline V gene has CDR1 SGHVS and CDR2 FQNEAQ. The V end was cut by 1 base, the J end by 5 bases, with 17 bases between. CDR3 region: CASSLGLEGVGETQYF. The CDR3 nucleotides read TGTGCCAGCAGCTTAGGTCTGGAGGGAGTAGGCGAGACCCAGTACTTC.

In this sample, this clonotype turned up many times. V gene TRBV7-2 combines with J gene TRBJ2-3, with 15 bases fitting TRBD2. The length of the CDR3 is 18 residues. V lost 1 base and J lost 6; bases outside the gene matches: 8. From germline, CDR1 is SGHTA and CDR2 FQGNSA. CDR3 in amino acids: CASSLDGLAGGPEDTQYF. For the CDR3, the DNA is TGTGCCAGCAGCTTAGATGGACTAGCGGGGGGGCCGGAGGATACGCAGTATTTT.

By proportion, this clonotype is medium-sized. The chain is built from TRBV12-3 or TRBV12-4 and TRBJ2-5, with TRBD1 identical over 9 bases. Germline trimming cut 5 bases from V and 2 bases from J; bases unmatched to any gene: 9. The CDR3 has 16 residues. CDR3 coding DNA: TGTGCCAGCAGTCCAGACGGGACAGGGATACAAGAGACCCAGTACTTC. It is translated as CASSPDGTGIQETQYF.

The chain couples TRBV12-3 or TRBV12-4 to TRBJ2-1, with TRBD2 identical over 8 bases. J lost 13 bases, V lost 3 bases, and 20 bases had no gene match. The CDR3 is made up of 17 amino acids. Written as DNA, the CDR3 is TGTGCCAGCAGTTTTGGAACTAGCGGTCATGGCGGGGAGACCCAGTTCTTC. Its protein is CASSFGTSGHGGETQFF.

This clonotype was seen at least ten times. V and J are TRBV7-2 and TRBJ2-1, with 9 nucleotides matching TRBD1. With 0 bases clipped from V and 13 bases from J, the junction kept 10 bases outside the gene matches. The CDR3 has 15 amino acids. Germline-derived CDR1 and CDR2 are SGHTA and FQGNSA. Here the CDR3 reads CASSLAQGALETQFF. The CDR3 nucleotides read TGTGCCAGCAGCTTAGCACAGGGGGCGTTGGAGACCCAGTTCTTC.

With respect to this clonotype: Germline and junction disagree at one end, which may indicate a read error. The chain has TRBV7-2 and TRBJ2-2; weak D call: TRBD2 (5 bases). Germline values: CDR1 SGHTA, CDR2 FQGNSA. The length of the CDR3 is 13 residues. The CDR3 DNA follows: TGTGCCAGCAGCGTAGCGAGCGCAGAGGAGCTGTTTTTT. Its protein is CASSVASAEELFF.

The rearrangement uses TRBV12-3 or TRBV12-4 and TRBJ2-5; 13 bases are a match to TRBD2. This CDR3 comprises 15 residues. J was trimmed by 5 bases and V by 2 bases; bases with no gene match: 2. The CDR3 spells CASSLTSGRGETQYF. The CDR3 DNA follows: TGTGCCAGCAGTTTAACTAGCGGGAGGGGGGAGACCCAGTACTTC.

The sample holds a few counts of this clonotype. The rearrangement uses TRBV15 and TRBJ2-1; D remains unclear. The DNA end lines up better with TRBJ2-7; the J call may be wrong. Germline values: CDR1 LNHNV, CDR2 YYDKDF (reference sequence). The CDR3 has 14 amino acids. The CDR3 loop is CATSRDLSTTEQYF. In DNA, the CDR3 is TGTGCCACCAGCAGAGATCTCTCTACGACCGAGCAGTACTTC.